This T cell receptor (beta chain) was sequenced for a study of blood T cell repertoires in COVID-19. Germline lookup yields CDR1 GTSNPN and CDR2 SVGIG (reference sequence). Deletions cut 3 bases from V and 7 bases from J, with 19 bases between. The length of the CDR3 is 15 residues. Clones were read by immunoSEQ multiplex PCR, and TCRdb kept only the in-frame ones, dropping some. The sample consists of about 240,000 clones, roughly nine tenths of them appearing once. The receptor's source is a man in his sixties with acute or convalescent COVID-19. Sequenced input: peripheral blood. This chain uses TRBV30 with TRBJ2-1, with D possibly matching TRBD2 (5 bases). CDR3 DNA sequence: TGTGCCTGGAGATCTAGACGGAACGGCGGGAATGAGCAGTTCTTC. Its translation: CAWRSRRNGGNEQFF.